This T cell receptor (beta chain) was profiled in a study of blood T cells in healthy people across ages. In the case of this clonotype: Its antigen is not known.

Then a second PCR, running roughly 6 to 12 cycles, was carried out with a sample-barcoded 5' primer and a J-beta primer mix. Through a template-switch adaptor with 12 random nucleotides, each cDNA molecule received a tag. Via MiXCR, TCRdb re-called the 5' RACE reads, giving one row per CDR3 protein. The table lists about 900,000 distinct CDR3 sequences, about 62% of them singletons, with around 30% in the top ten. There are 14 residues in the CDR3. Trimming pared 0 bases from V and 4 bases from J, leaving 12 bases between. Germline CDR1 reads DFQATT; CDR2 reads SNEGSKA (reference sequence). Overall study results and limits: Any conclusive comparison of naive versus antigen-experienced cells was prevented by using unsorted PBMCs. Fewer expanded clones and more diversity marked long-lived versus aged donors.

The sample taken for sequencing was blood. This chain joins TRBV20-1 and TRBJ1-1; D possibly corresponds to TRBD1 (5 bases). The clonotype comes from a man aged 25-45 years in good health. CDR3 coding DNA: TGCAGTGCTAGAGAGGCAGGGACGGTCACTGAAGCTTTCTTT. It encodes CSAREAGTVTEAFF.